This passage covers 14 T cell receptor beta chains from one sample sequenced in a study of shared clonotypes between healthy human individuals. The method was immunoSEQ multiplex PCR; TCRdb's version includes in-frame clones alone and lacks a portion of them. The sample has around 450,000 clones, more than 75% seen once. The specimen sequenced was PBMCs. These receptors were obtained from a woman between 35 and 50 years old in good health. Some clones in this sample may be carry-over from other donors' samples.

The chain recombines TRBV7-3 with TRBJ2-1; D is tentatively TRBD1 or TRBD2 (5 bases each). This CDR3 spans 14 amino acids. The V gene's germline CDR1 is SGHTA and CDR2 FQGTGA. V lost 3 bases and J 6 bases, leaving 12 bases between the germline ends. This CDR3 is CASSFGGDGNEQFF. The CDR3, as DNA: TGTGCCAGCAGCTTTGGGGGAGATGGCAATGAGCAGTTCTTC.

The chain has TRBV27 and TRBJ2-3; D possibly corresponds to TRBD2 (5 bases). Per the germline V gene, CDR1 is MNHEY and CDR2 is SMNVEV (reference sequence). The CDR3 has 13 amino acids. V was shortened by 10 bases and J by 5 bases, with 16 bases between the two germline ends. This CDR3 is CATEGQRRDTQYF. For the CDR3, the DNA is TGTGCCACCGAGGGTCAGCGGCGAGATACGCAGTATTTT.

This clone was counted only a few times. The V and J genes are TRBV7-2 and TRBJ1-2; the D is unclear. Trimming took off 3 bases at V and 3 bases at J, with 17 bases between the two ends. The CDR3 has 16 residues. Germline CDR1 SGHTA, CDR2 FQGNSA. The CDR3 bases are TGTGCCAGCAGCTTCCTAAATGGCCTACGGGACTATGGCTACACCTTC. Translating gives CASSFLNGLRDYGYTF.

As DNA, the CDR3 is TGTGCCAGCAGTTATTACACAGGGGAGACTGAAGCTTTCTTT. Encoded protein: CASSYYTGETEAFF. J is TRBJ1-1 and V is TRBV6-6, with 7 nucleotides matching TRBD1. J gave up 5 bases and V 3 bases, and 6 bases lay outside the gene matches. The CDR3 runs to 14 residues. Germline values: CDR1 MNHNY, CDR2 SVGAGI (reference sequence).

The chain uses TRBV28 and TRBJ2-7; 10 positions match TRBD1. The ends lost 4 bases at V and 6 bases at J; junction bases unmatched: 9. Germline CDR1 reads MDHEN; CDR2 reads SYDVKM. The CDR3 loop spans 15 amino acids. The CDR3 loop reads CASSSPGQGWGEQYF. CDR3 in DNA: TGTGCCAGCAGTTCACCGGGACAGGGGTGGGGCGAGCAGTACTTC.

With respect to this clone: A much larger clone lies one base from this, so it may be a read error. The chain couples TRBV5-1 to TRBJ1-1; 9 positions agree with TRBD1. The CDR3 totals 14 residues. Per germline, CDR1 SGHRS and CDR2 YFSETQ. The CDR3 is CTSSDTGGAGEAFF. In DNA, the CDR3 is TGCACCAGCAGCGACACAGGGGGCGCCGGGGAAGCTTTCTTT.

This sequence joins TRBV5-1 and TRBJ1-5; D is undetermined. V lost 0 bases to trimming and J lost 0 bases, with 10 bases between them. CDR1 is SGHRS, CDR2 YFSETQ, per germline. The CDR3 has 16 residues. CDR3 sequence (DNA): TGCGCCAGCAGCTTGGGGGGAGATAATAGCAATCAGCCCCAGCATTTT. Its translation is CASSLGGDNSNQPQHF. Full variable domain (outside the CDR3, taken from reference TRBV5-1 and TRBJ1-5): KAGVTQTPRYLIKTRGQQVTLSCSPISGHRSVSWYQQTPGQGLQFLFEYFSETQRNKGNFPGRFSGRQFSNSRSEMNVSTLELGDSALYLCASSLGGDNSNQPQHFGDGTRLSIL.

The chain is built from TRBV28 and TRBJ1-5, with 7 bases that match TRBD1. This CDR3 is built from 15 residues. Trimming took 5 bases from V and 3 from J; bases not matched to a gene: 7. In germline, CDR1 is MDHEN, CDR2 SYDVKM. The CDR3 DNA reads as TGTGCCAGCAGTGAAACAGGGGTCTCCAATCAGCCCCAGCATTTT. Translated, it gives CASSETGVSNQPQHF.

This clone was seen a handful of times. In DNA, the CDR3 is TGTGCCAGCAGCAAAGCCGGGACTAGCGGTTACAATGAGCAGTTCTTC. Translation gives CASSKAGTSGYNEQFF. J is TRBJ2-1 and V is TRBV9; 11 bases line up with TRBD2. J lost 4 bases, V lost 4 bases, and 7 bases had no gene match. This CDR3 contains 16 residues. CDR1 SGDLS and CDR2 YYNGEE come from the germline V gene.

The genes are TRBV5-4 and TRBJ2-5; 7 bases are shared with TRBD1. The CDR3 is 15 amino acids. Germline trimming cut 0 bases from V and 2 bases from J; bases unmatched to any gene: 4. From germline, CDR1 is SGHNT and CDR2 YYREEE (reference sequence). CDR3 in DNA: TGTGCCAGCAGCTTGGTACCAGGGGGACAAGAGACCCAGTACTTC. It encodes CASSLVPGGQETQYF.

This clone was found many times. Other DNA sequences of this sample code for an identical CDR3. The chain has TRBV28 and TRBJ1-2; D is possibly TRBD1 (5 bases). Trimming pared 6 bases from V and 5 bases from J, leaving 10 bases between. This CDR3 is 12 amino acids long. CDR1 is MDHEN and CDR2 is SYDVKM in the germline V gene. The CDR3 sequence: CASSLPGYGYTF. The CDR3 coding sequence is TGTGCCAGCAGCCTCCCAGGGTATGGCTACACCTTC.

The chain combines TRBV19 with TRBJ1-2; D not certain. The length of the CDR3 is 12 residues. Trimming removed 4 bases from V and 6 bases from J, with 9 bases in between. Germline assignment: CDR1 LNHDA and CDR2 SQIVND (reference sequence). This chain's CDR3 is CASSSEGNGYTF. The CDR3 bases are TGTGCCAGTAGTAGTGAAGGCAATGGCTACACCTTC. Combining the CDR3 with reference TRBV19 and TRBJ1-2 gives the whole variable domain DGGITQSPKYLFRKEGQNVTLSCEQNLNHDAMYWYRQDPGQGLRLIYYSQIVNDFQKGDIAEGYSVSREKKESFPLTVTSAQKNPTAFYLCASSSEGNGYTFGSGTRLTVV.

V and J are TRBV28 and TRBJ1-6; no clear D gene. V lost 1 base, J lost 7 bases, and 11 bases lay in between. The CDR3 length is 15 residues. Germline CDR1 and CDR2: MDHEN and SYDVKM. CDR3 protein: CASSLSVSQNSPLHF. Written as DNA, the CDR3 is TGTGCCAGCAGTTTATCGGTCAGTCAGAATTCACCCCTCCACTTT.

This chain joins TRBV19 and TRBJ2-1, with TRBD1 matching 7 bases. This CDR3 is 17 amino acids long. Trimming at V came to 5 bases and at J to 0 bases, leaving 10 bases not matched to a gene. Per the germline V gene, CDR1 is LNHDA and CDR2 is SQIVND (reference sequence). CDR3 loop: CASSLRQGTLSYNEQFF. CDR3 in DNA: TGTGCCAGTAGTTTACGACAGGGTACCCTCTCCTACAATGAGCAGTTCTTC.